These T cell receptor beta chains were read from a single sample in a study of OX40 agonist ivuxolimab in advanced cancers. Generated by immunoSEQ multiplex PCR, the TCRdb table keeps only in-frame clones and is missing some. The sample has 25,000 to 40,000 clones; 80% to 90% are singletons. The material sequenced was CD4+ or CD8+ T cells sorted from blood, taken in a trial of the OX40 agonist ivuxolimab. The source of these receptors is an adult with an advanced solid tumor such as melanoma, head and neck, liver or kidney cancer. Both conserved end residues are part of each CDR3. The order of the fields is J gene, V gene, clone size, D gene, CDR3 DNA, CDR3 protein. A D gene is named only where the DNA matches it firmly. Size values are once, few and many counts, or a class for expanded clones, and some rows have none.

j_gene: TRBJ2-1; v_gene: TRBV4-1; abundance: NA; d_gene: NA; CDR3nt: TGCGCCAGCAGCCAAAACGATTTCTCCTACAATGAGCAGTTCTTC; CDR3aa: CASSQNDFSYNEQFF
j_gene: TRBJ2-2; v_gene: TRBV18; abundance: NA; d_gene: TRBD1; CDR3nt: TGTGCCAGCTCGAGGGGGCGCTTCCCCACCGGGGAGCTGTTTTTT; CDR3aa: CASSRGRFPTGELFF
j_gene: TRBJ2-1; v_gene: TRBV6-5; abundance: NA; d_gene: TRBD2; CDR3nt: TGTGCCAGCAGAACTAGCGGGAGTCAGAATGAGCAGTTCTTC; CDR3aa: CASRTSGSQNEQFF
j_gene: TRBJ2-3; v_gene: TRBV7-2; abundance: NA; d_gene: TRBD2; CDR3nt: TGTGCCAGCAGCCCGTCCGGGACTAGCGGGAGTACAGATACGCAGTATTTT; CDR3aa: CASSPSGTSGSTDTQYF
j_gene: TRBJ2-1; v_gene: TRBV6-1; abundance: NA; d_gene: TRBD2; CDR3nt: TGTGCCAGCAGTGAAGCGCTTCCGAGCGGGAGTGGCAATGAGCAGTTCTTC; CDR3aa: CASSEALPSGSGNEQFF
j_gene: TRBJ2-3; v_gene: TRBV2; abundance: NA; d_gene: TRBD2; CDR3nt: TGTGCCAGCAGAGACCTTCTGGGACTAGCGGGAGTGAGCGATACGCAGTATTTT; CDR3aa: CASRDLLGLAGVSDTQYF
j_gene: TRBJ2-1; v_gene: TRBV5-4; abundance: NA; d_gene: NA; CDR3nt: TGTGCCAGCAGAACTCTGGAACGACTAGACTACAATGAGCAGTTCTTC; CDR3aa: CASRTLERLDYNEQFF
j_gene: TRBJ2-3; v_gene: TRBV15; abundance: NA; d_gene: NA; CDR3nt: TGTGCCACCAGCAGAGATCGGCACACCCGGGGCACAGATACGCAGTATTTT; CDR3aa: CATSRDRHTRGTDTQYF
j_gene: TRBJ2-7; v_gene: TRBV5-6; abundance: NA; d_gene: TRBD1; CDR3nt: TGTGCCAGCAGCTTGGGGTTGGGACAGGGTTACGAGCAGTACTTC; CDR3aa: CASSLGLGQGYEQYF
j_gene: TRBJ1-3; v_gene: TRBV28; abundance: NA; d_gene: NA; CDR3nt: TGTGCCAGCAGTTTTCGAGGAAACACCATATATTTT; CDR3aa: CASSFRGNTIYF
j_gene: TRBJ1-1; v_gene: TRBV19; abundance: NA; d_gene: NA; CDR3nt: TGTGCCAGTAGTATAGTGGCAGGGGAAGGTGAAGCTTTCTTT; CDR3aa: CASSIVAGEGEAFF
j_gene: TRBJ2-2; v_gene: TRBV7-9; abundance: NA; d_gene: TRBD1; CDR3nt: TGTGCCAGCAGCTTCCGGGGACAGGGGAACACCGGGGAGCTGTTTTTT; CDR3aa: CASSFRGQGNTGELFF
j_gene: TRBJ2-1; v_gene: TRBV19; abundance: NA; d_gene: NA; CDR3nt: TGTGCCAGTAGTATTGGAGATTCCTACAATGAGCAGTTCTTC; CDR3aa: CASSIGDSYNEQFF
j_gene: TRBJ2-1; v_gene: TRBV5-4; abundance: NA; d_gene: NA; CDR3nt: TGTGCCAGCAGTCCAAGCTGGGCTGGGTACAATGAGCAGTTCTTC; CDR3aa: CASSPSWAGYNEQFF
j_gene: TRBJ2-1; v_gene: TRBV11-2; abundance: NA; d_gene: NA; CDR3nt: TGTGCCAGCAGCTTAGACGGGCGGTTCTCCTACAATGAGCAGTTCTTC; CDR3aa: CASSLDGRFSYNEQFF
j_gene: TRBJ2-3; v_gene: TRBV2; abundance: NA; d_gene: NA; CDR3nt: TGTGCCAGCAACCTGTTCCCCACAGATACGCAGTATTTT; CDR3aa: CASNLFPTDTQYF
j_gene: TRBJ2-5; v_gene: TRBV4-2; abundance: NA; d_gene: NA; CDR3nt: TGTGCCAGCAGTCGGTCGGCGGGCCTCCAAGAGACCCAGTACTTC; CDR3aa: CASSRSAGLQETQYF
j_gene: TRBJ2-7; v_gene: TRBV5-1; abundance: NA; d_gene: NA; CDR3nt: TGCGCCAGCAGCCCAACCAGAATTACAGGACTACCTAATTCCTACGAGCAGTACTTC; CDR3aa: CASSPTRITGLPNSYEQYF
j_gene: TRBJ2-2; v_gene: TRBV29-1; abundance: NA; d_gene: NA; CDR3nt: TGCAGCGCCCTCACTGGGGCGTTTTCGACCGGGGAGCTGTTTTTT; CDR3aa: CSALTGAFSTGELFF
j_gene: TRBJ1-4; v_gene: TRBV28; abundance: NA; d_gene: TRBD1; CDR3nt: TGTGCCAGCAGTGTGGGACAGGGGAATGAAAAACTGTTTTTT; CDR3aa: CASSVGQGNEKLFF
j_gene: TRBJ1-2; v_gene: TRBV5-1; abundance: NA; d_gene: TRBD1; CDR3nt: TGCGCCAGCAGCTTGGTGGGACAGGGGGCGAGAGGCTACACCTTC; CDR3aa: CASSLVGQGARGYTF
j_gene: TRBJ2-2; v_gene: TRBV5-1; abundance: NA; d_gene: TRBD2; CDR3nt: TGCGCCAGCAGCTTGGATCCCGGGACTAGCGTAACCGGGGAGCTGTTTTTT; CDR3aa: CASSLDPGTSVTGELFF
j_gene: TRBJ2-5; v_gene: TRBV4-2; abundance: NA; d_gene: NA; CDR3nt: TGTGCCAGCAGCCAAGGGACTGAAGAGACCCAGTACTTC; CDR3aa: CASSQGTEETQYF
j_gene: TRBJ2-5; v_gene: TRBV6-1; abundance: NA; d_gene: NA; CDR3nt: TGTGCCAGCAGTGCGACGTTCCAAGAGACCCAGTACTTC; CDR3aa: CASSATFQETQYF
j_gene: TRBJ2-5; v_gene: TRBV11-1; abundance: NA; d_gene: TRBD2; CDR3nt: TGTGCCAGCAGCTCGGAGCGGGGATCGGAGACCCAGTACTTC; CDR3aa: CASSSERGSETQYF
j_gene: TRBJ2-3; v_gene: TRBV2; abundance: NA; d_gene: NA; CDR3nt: TGTGCCAGTCGGAGGGACTTAAGCACAGATACGCAGTATTTT; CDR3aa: CASRRDLSTDTQYF
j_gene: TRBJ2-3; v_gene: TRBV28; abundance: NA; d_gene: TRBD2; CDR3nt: TGTGCCAGCAGTTTATGGGTTGGGACTAGCGGGAGGTTGACAGATACGCAGTATTTT; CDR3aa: CASSLWVGTSGRLTDTQYF
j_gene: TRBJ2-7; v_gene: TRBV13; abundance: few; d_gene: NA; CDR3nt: TGTGCCAGCAGCCACAGGGCTGGTAGGATGGGGTACGAGCAGTACTTC; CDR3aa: CASSHRAGRMGYEQYF
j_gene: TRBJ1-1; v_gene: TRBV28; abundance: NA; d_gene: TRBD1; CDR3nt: TGTGCCAGCAGTTCGGGACAGAAGAACACTGAAGCTTTCTTT; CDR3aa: CASSSGQKNTEAFF
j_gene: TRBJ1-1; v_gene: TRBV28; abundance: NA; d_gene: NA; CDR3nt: TGTGCCAGCAGTGCCCCCTTCGGGGGGGGTACTGAAGCTTTCTTT; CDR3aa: CASSAPFGGGTEAFF
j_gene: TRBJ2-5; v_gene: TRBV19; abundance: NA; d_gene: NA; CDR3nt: TGTGCCAGTAGTAATGTAGTCAGAGAGACCCAGTACTTC; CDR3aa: CASSNVVRETQYF
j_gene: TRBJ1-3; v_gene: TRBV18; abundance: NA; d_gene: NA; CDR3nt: TGTGCCAGCTCACCAGTCCAGGGAGGAAACACCATATATTTT; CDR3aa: CASSPVQGGNTIYF
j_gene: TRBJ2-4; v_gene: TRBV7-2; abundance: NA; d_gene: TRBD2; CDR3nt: TGTGCCAGCAGCCGAACCAGTCCTAGCGGCACGGCTATCCAAAACATTCAGTACTTC; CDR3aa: CASSRTSPSGTAIQNIQYF
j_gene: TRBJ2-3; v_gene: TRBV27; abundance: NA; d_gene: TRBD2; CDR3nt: TGTGCCAGCAGCCCGGGGGGAGCGGGAACAGATACGCAGTATTTT; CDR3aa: CASSPGGAGTDTQYF
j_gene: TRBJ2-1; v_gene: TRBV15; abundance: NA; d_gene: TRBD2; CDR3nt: TGTGCCACCAGCAGAGGGGGGAGGGGCCGGAATGAGCAGTTCTTC; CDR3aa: CATSRGGRGRNEQFF
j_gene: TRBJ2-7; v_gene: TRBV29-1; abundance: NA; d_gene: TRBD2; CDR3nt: TGCAGCGTTGTGTATTGGAGCGGGAGGGGAAACTACGAGCAGTACTTC; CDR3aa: CSVVYWSGRGNYEQYF
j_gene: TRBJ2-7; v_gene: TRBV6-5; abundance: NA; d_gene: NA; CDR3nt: TGTGCCAGCAGTTACGGGCCGTTGCAGTACTTC; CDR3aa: CASSYGPLQYF
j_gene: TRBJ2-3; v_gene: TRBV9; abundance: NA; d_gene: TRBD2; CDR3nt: TGTGCCAGCAGCGTACTACCGGGGGGACCGGCAGATACGCAGTATTTT; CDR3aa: CASSVLPGGPADTQYF
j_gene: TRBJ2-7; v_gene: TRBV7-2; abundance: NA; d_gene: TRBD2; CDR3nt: TGTGCCAGCAGCTTAGGTGCGGGAGGGACCTACGAGCAGTACTTC; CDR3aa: CASSLGAGGTYEQYF
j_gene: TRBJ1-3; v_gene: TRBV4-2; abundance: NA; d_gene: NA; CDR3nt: TGTGCCAGCAGCTTTGAAGGGCAGGGAGGTGGAAACACCATATATTTT; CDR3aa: CASSFEGQGGGNTIYF
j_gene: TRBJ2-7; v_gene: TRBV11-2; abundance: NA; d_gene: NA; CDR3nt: TGTGCCAGCAGCTTAGGGTCTAGCTACGAGCAGTACTTC; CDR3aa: CASSLGSSYEQYF
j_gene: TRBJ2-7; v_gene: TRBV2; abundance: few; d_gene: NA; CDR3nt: TGTGCCAGCAGATGGGTCTACGAGCAGTACTTC; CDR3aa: CASRWVYEQYF